One sample yielded the 24 T cell receptor beta chains listed below, sequenced in a study of T-cell reconstitution after alpha-beta-depleted transplantation in children. The TCRbeta library was prepared with unique molecular identifiers. TCRdb re-called the PCR reads through MiXCR, storing one row per CDR3 protein. The sample includes 280,000 or so distinct CDR3 sequences, about 9.9% of them seen just once. The input for sequencing was peripheral blood, taken 180 days after TCRalphabeta/CD19-depleted stem cell transplant. The receptors stem from a male patient between 2 and 15 years old who had a stem cell transplant for chronic granulomatous disease, so the T cells may come from the graft donor.

The sample holds many counts of this clonotype. V usage is TRBV11-1 and J usage is TRBJ2-2, with 8 nucleotides matching TRBD2. The germline V gene encodes CDR1 SGHAT and CDR2 FQDESV (reference sequence). Trimming cost V 5 bases and J 7 bases; bases outside gene matches: 18. This CDR3 contains 18 residues. Here the CDR3 DNA reads TGTGCCAGCAGCCCTCCCCCCCAGCGGGAGACGGTGGTCGGGGAGCTGTTTTTT. The encoded protein is CASSPPPQRETVVGELFF.

A remark on this clonotype: Since a much larger clone is just one base distant, this may be a read error. The chain couples TRBV13 to TRBJ2-3, with TRBD1 as a possible D gene (5 bases). This CDR3 is built from 15 residues. V was cut by 2 bases and J by 4 bases, with 13 bases left in between. Per the germline V gene, CDR1 is PRHDT and CDR2 is FYEKMQ (reference sequence). DNA of the CDR3: TGTGCCAGCAGCTTATCTAGGGGCAGTCCAGATACGCAGTATTTT. Encoded protein: CASSLSRGSPDTQYF.

This clonotype was detected many times. This chain connects TRBV11-2 to TRBJ2-1; D possibly corresponds to TRBD2 (5 bases). V lost 1 base to trimming and J lost 4 bases, with 11 bases between them. CDR3 length: 15 residues. Germline V gives CDR1 SGHAT, CDR2 FQNNGV. The CDR3 DNA is TGTGCCAGCAGCTTAGTCCGATCGGGATACAATGAGCAGTTCTTC. This sequence encodes CASSLVRSGYNEQFF.

This clonotype has ten or more counts. This rearrangement joins TRBV20-1 to TRBJ2-3, with unresolved D. CDR1 is DFQATT, CDR2 SNEGSKA, per germline (reference sequence). This CDR3 comprises 11 residues. V was shortened by 5 bases and J by 5 bases, with 8 bases between the two germline ends. The CDR3 nucleotides are TGCAGTGCTGAAGGCATAGATACGCAGTATTTT. Translation gives CSAEGIDTQYF.

This clonotype occurred once. Just one base apart from a much larger clone, this may be a read error. The CDR3 DNA is TGTGCCAGCTCACCACCGTCCATTATGGTCGCCAACATCGGGGAGCTGTTTTTT. Protein product: CASSPPSIMVANIGELFF. The genes are TRBV18 and TRBJ2-2; D uncertain. The CDR3 covers 18 residues. CDR1 and CDR2 from the germline V gene are KGHSH and LQKENI.

This clonotype was counted many times. The rearrangement joins TRBV29-1 to TRBJ1-3, with a weak D call TRBD1 (5 bases). The V end lost 4 bases, the J end lost 4 bases, and 8 bases lay between the germline ends. CDR3 length: 12 amino acids. Germline lookup yields CDR1 SQVTM and CDR2 ANQGSEA. CDR3 in amino acids: CSVGGYGNTIYF. DNA for the CDR3: TGCAGCGTTGGGGGGTACGGAAACACCATATATTTT. The whole variable domain, filled in from reference TRBV29-1 and TRBJ1-3, reads SAVISQKPSRDICQRGTSLTIQCQVDSQVTMMFWYRQQPGQSLTLIATANQGSEATYESGFVIDKFPISRPNLTFSTLTVSNMSPEDSSIYLCSVGGYGNTIYFGEGSWLTVV.

Ten or more counts support this clonotype. The chain couples TRBV20-1 to TRBJ2-1; 11 nucleotides match TRBD2. Trimming took 1 base from V and 0 from J; bases not matched to a gene: 11. Germline CDR1 is DFQATT and CDR2 is SNEGSKA (reference sequence). The length of the CDR3 is 19 residues. In DNA, the CDR3 is TGCAGTGCTAGAGTATTAGGACTAGCGGGCCTGAGCTCCTACAATGAGCAGTTCTTC. Protein product: CSARVLGLAGLSSYNEQFF.

This clonotype was counted ten times or more. DNA for the CDR3: TGTGCCAGCAGCCCTTATGGGACAGACTACCTGGGGGGCTACACCTTC. Protein product: CASSPYGTDYLGGYTF. The genes are TRBV7-3 and TRBJ1-2; 7 nucleotides match TRBD1. J gave up 8 bases and V 5 bases, and 17 bases lay outside the gene matches. CDR3 size: 16 residues. CDR1 and CDR2 (germline): SGHTA, FQGTGA. Full variable domain (remainder filled in from reference TRBV7-3 and TRBJ1-2): GAGVSQTPSNKVTEKGKYVELRCDPISGHTALYWYRQSLGQGPEFLIYFQGTGAADDSGLPNDRFFAVRPEGSVSTLKIQRTERGDSAVYLCASSPYGTDYLGGYTFGSGTRLTVV.

This clonotype was seen many times. The V gene is TRBV21-1, the J gene TRBJ2-1; the listed D gene, TRBD2, was not tested against the DNA. TRBV21-1 is termed a pseudogene. The CDR3 runs to 16 residues. Here the CDR3 reads CASSKGWRELDYEQFF. In DNA, the CDR3 is TGTGCCAGCAGCAAAGGTTGGCGGGAGTTGGACTATGAGCAGTTCTTC.

This clonotype was seen repeatedly, ten times or more. The rearrangement joins TRBV4-1 to TRBJ2-5; 7 bases map to TRBD1. The CDR3 totals 15 residues. Germline loops: CDR1 MGHRA, CDR2 YSYEKL. V lost 1 base and J lost 2; bases outside the gene matches: 4. The CDR3 here is CASSQGTGPQETQYF. The DNA of the CDR3 is TGCGCCAGCAGCCAAGGGACAGGACCGCAAGAGACCCAGTACTTC.

This clonotype was found many times. The gene calls are TRBV7-6 and TRBJ2-7, with 7 bases aligning to TRBD1. Germline V gene lookup returns CDR1 SGHVS and CDR2 FNYEAQ. Losses at the gene ends were 2 bases for V and 1 base for J; bases not matched to a gene: 2. CDR3 length: 14 residues. In DNA, the CDR3 is TGTGCCAGCAGCTTACAGGGGGAATCCTACGAGCAGTACTTC. As protein: CASSLQGESYEQYF.

The V gene is TRBV6-5, the J gene TRBJ2-5, with D uncertain. In germline, CDR1 is MNHEY, CDR2 SVGAGI. Trimming removed 0 bases at V and 2 bases at J, with 10 bases between. This CDR3 has 15 amino acids. The DNA for the CDR3 is TGTGCCAGCAGTTACTCGACGGTGGCTCAAGAGACCCAGTACTTC. Translating gives CASSYSTVAQETQYF.

This clonotype was detected many times. The genes are TRBV18 and TRBJ2-7; TRBD1 aligns across 8 bases. The CDR3 spans 15 residues. Germline V CDR1 and CDR2: KGHSH, LQKENI. V was clipped by 6 bases and J by 5 bases; unmatched bases: 12. In nucleotides, the CDR3 is TGTGCCAGCTCCCTTCAGGGGGCTTTGGAGAACGAGCAGTACTTC. This codes for CASSLQGALENEQYF. Variable domain in full (rest from reference TRBV18 and TRBJ2-7): NAGVMQNPRHLVRRRGQEARLRCSPMKGHSHVYWYRQLPEEGLKFMVYLQKENIIDESGMPKERFSAEFPKEGPSILRIQQVVRGDSAAYFCASSLQGALENEQYFGPGTRLTVT.

This clonotype was found many times. The CDR3 nucleotides read TGTGCCAGCAGCGGCAAGGGTGGAAATGAGCAGTTCTTC. This sequence encodes CASSGKGGNEQFF. The rearrangement uses TRBV7-3 and TRBJ2-1; D not certain. Trimming removed 5 bases from V and 7 bases from J, with 12 bases in between. CDR1 is SGHTA and CDR2 is FQGTGA in the germline V gene. The CDR3 covers 13 residues.

There are many counts of this clonotype. V usage is TRBV6-1 and J usage is TRBJ2-6; D call uncertain. CDR3 length equals 18 residues. Germline assignment: CDR1 MNHNS and CDR2 SASEGT. V lost 7 bases and J 1 base, leaving 20 bases between the germline ends. The CDR3 DNA follows: TGTGCCAGCACCCTTTTTCGAGGTGTGAAGTCTGGGGCCAACGTCCTGACTTTC. It codes for CASTLFRGVKSGANVLTF.

Comments on this clonotype: It may be a read error: a sequence one base away is much more abundant. V usage is TRBV28 and J usage is TRBJ2-4; the match to TRBD2 covers 8 bases. The CDR3 contains 17 residues. Germline V lookup: CDR1 MDHEN, CDR2 SYDVKM. Losses at the gene ends were 2 bases for V and 5 bases for J; bases not matched to a gene: 11. CDR3 loop: CASSLTIWGSGENIQYF. For the CDR3, the DNA is TGTGCCAGCAGTTTAACCATTTGGGGTAGCGGGGAAAACATTCAGTACTTC.

In this sample, this clonotype turned up many times. The CDR3, as DNA: TGTGCCAGCAGACCCCATAGCGGGGGCTCCTACAATGAGCAGTTCTTC. Its protein is CASRPHSGGSYNEQFF. This chain uses TRBV7-2 with TRBJ2-1; 9 bases fit TRBD2. Germline V gene sequence: CDR1 SGHTA, CDR2 FQGNSA. The length of the CDR3 is 16 residues. V was clipped by 6 bases and J by 0 bases; unmatched bases: 6.

This clonotype was detected only a few times. The chain couples TRBV10-3 to TRBJ2-7, with D perhaps TRBD2 (5 bases). Germline V CDR1 and CDR2: ENHRY, SYGVKD. V was shortened by 5 bases and J by 3 bases, with 14 bases between the two germline ends. This CDR3 spans 14 amino acids. The CDR3 region has the DNA TGTGCCATCAGTCTCTCGGAGGATTTCTACGAGCAGTACTTC. As protein: CAISLSEDFYEQYF.

This clonotype occurred many times. This CDR3 is CSGELAGGTDTQYF. CDR3 coding DNA: TGCAGCGGCGAATTAGCGGGAGGCACAGATACGCAGTATTTT. The chain combines TRBV29-1 with TRBJ2-3; 9 positions agree with TRBD2. V dropped 7 bases and J dropped 1; count of bases not matched to a gene: 6. Germline loops: CDR1 SQVTM, CDR2 ANQGSEA. The CDR3 totals 14 residues.

Concerning this clonotype itself: A read error is possible here, since a much larger clone lies one base away. The gene calls are TRBV20-1 and TRBJ2-5; tentative D call: TRBD1 (5 bases). This CDR3 has 15 amino acids. The germline V gene encodes CDR1 DFQATT and CDR2 SNEGSKA (reference sequence). V lost 4 bases and J 2 bases, leaving 17 bases between the germline ends. CDR3: CSATGFVKPQETQYF. CDR3 sequence (DNA): TGCAGTGCTACAGGGTTCGTAAAACCTCAAGAGACCCAGTACTTC.

This clonotype was counted many times. The chain links TRBV20-1 to TRBJ2-5; D uncertain. Germline assignment: CDR1 DFQATT and CDR2 SNEGSKA (reference sequence). Trimming shortened V by 1 base and J by 3 bases, and 18 bases separated the two germline ends. The CDR3 spans 16 residues. CDR3 protein: CSARVPRYTEKETQYF. The DNA of the CDR3 is TGCAGTGCTAGAGTACCCAGATATACGGAAAAAGAGACCCAGTACTTC.

This clonotype has a count of ten or more. The rearrangement uses TRBV11-2 and TRBJ2-1; TRBD2 matches at 8 bases. The germline CDR1 and CDR2 sequences are SGHAT and FQNNGV. The length of the CDR3 is 19 residues. Germline trimming cut 1 base from V and 3 bases from J; bases unmatched to any gene: 14. CDR3 bases: TGTGCCAGCAGCTTAGTAGGCCTAGCGGGTACCGCTAACTACAATGAGCAGTTCTTC. Translated: CASSLVGLAGTANYNEQFF. Full variable domain (remainder filled in from reference TRBV11-2 and TRBJ2-1): EAGVAQSPRYKIIEKRQSVAFWCNPISGHATLYWYQQILGQGPKLLIQFQNNGVVDDSQLPKDRFSAERLKGVDSTLKIQPAKLEDSAVYLCASSLVGLAGTANYNEQFFGPGTRLTVL.

The sample holds many counts of this clonotype. Sequence at one end of the junction differs from germline and may be a read error. For the CDR3, the DNA is TGTGCCAGAACTCCGGGACAGCCGAACTTC. It codes for CARTPGQPNF. The gene calls are TRBV10-3 and TRBJ2-7; 7 bases map to TRBD1. The CDR3 covers 10 residues. Germline-derived CDR1 and CDR2 are ENHRY and SYGVKD.

This clonotype showed up many times. The chain recombines TRBV4-3 with TRBJ2-1, with 8 positions matching TRBD2. V shed 4 bases and J 7 bases; nucleotides not matched to a gene: 9. CDR1 and CDR2 from the germline V gene are LGHNA and YSLEER. CDR3 length: 15 residues. CDR3 sequence (DNA): TGCGCCAGCAGCCCTCTCGGGGGGGGCCTAAATGAGCAGTTCTTC. It yields the protein CASSPLGGGLNEQFF.